This is a list of T cell receptor beta chains from one sample in a study of T cell responses to AZD1222 COVID-19 vaccine. TCRdb's copy holds only in-frame clones and misses some; the assay was immunoSEQ multiplex PCR. The sample yields 150,000 to 200,000 clones, over 70% seen once. The sample was peripheral blood, taken on day 0 of MenACWY control vaccination. The receptors originated from an adult in good health. Both conserved end residues are part of each CDR3. A D gene is named only where the DNA matches it firmly. The listing skips clone size in some rows; elsewhere it reads once, few, many or a size class.

CDR3: CASSIGRGPAYNEKLFF
DNA: TGTGCCAGCAGCATAGGGAGGGGGCCTGCATATAATGAAAAACTGTTTTTT
size: -
D: TRBD1
V: TRBV7-8
J: TRBJ1-4
length: 17

CDR3: CASSLGRQEGIQPQHF
DNA: TGTGCCAGCAGCTTGGGCCGACAGGAAGGAATTCAGCCCCAGCATTTT
size: once
D: -
V: TRBV5-8
J: TRBJ1-5
length: 16

CDR3: CASSKQPPEPSGNTIYF
DNA: TGTGCCAGTAGTAAGCAACCTCCAGAGCCCTCTGGAAACACCATATATTTT
size: -
D: -
V: TRBV19
J: TRBJ1-3
length: 17

CDR3: CASSYLGQGRDSGYTF
DNA: TGTGCCAGCAGTTATCTCGGACAGGGGCGGGACAGTGGCTACACCTTC
size: few
D: TRBD1
V: TRBV28
J: TRBJ1-2
length: 16

CDR3: CASRDNYEQYF
DNA: TGTGCCAGCAGGGACAACTACGAGCAGTACTTC
size: once
D: -
V: TRBV28
J: TRBJ2-7
length: 11

CDR3: CASSAAGQGRFEQYF
DNA: TGCGCCAGCAGCGCGGCTGGCCAGGGAAGGTTCGAGCAGTACTTC
size: few
D: -
V: TRBV4-1
J: TRBJ2-7
length: 15

CDR3: CASSLGAGLINYEQYF
DNA: TGTGCCAGCAGCTTAGGAGCCGGGCTCATAAACTACGAGCAGTACTTC
size: -
D: -
V: TRBV11-1
J: TRBJ2-7
length: 16

CDR3: CASSAIAGGLSYEQYF
DNA: TGTGCCAGCAGCGCGATAGCGGGGGGTCTTTCCTACGAGCAGTACTTC
size: -
D: TRBD2
V: TRBV4-2
J: TRBJ2-7
length: 16

CDR3: CASSQDGQGAGEKLFF
DNA: TGTGCCAGCAGCCAAGACGGACAGGGGGCGGGTGAAAAACTGTTTTTT
size: -
D: TRBD1
V: TRBV4-2
J: TRBJ1-4
length: 16

CDR3: CASSLAPGTGRDQPQHF
DNA: TGTGCCAGCAGTTTAGCTCCCGGGACAGGGCGCGATCAGCCCCAGCATTTT
size: -
D: TRBD1
V: TRBV28
J: TRBJ1-5
length: 17

CDR3: CASSLGTSGSEQFF
DNA: TGTGCCAGCAGCTTGGGGACTAGCGGGTCTGAGCAGTTCTTC
size: once
D: TRBD2
V: TRBV7-3
J: TRBJ2-1
length: 14

CDR3: CAISVDPQGDNSGYTF
DNA: TGTGCCATCAGTGTGGATCCTCAGGGGGATAATAGTGGCTACACCTTC
size: -
D: TRBD1
V: TRBV10-3
J: TRBJ1-2
length: 16

CDR3: CASSLVGDNQPQHF
DNA: TGTGCCAGTAGCCTGGTCGGTGACAATCAGCCCCAGCATTTT
size: -
D: -
V: TRBV19
J: TRBJ1-5
length: 14